This T cell receptor beta chain was profiled in a study of Ad26.COV2.S vaccination and SARS-CoV-2 variants. Treatment here: around 19 received Ad26.COV2.S at low or high dose, single or two shots; 5 received placebo; per-sample allocation not given. All samples were drawn on day 63, counting from the first vaccine or placebo injection. Donation came from an adult in Boston who was aged 18-55 years. Germline values: CDR1 MNHEY, CDR2 SMNVEV (reference sequence). V lost 2 bases and J lost 1; bases outside the gene matches: 3. CDR3 length equals 15 residues. Profiled with immunoSEQ multiplex PCR; TCRdb holds only in-frame clones, not every one. The profile covers roughly 450,000 clones, with around nine tenths appearing a single time and 12% taken by the ten largest.

This specimen was peripheral blood, taken in a trial of Ad26.COV2.S vaccine versus placebo. V gene TRBV27 combines with J gene TRBJ1-1; 8 nucleotides line up with TRBD1. The TCR was taken from a person between 18 and 59 years old who received the Ad26.COV2.S COVID-19 vaccine or a placebo. The CDR3 nucleotides are TGTGCCAGCAGTTTAGTCGGACAGGGGAACACTGAAGCTTTCTTT. This translates into CASSLVGQGNTEAFF.